The 28 T cell receptor beta chains in this list originate from one sample, sequenced in a study of beta chain features in type 1 diabetes. Study-wide points: TCRB CDR3s from Type 1 diabetes patients were moderately but significantly shorter in all four CD4+ subsets.

Reverse transcription of all isolated RNA meant that expressed TCRB transcripts were sequenced. The assay was immunoSEQ multiplex PCR, and TCRdb's table has in-frame clones only and misses some. The sample yields some 150,000 clones, approximately 9.1% seen once. Their antigens remain unidentified. The sample consisted of central memory CD4+ T cells from blood. Source of these receptors: a woman aged 30 to 39 with type 1 diabetes.

At least ten counts were recorded for this clone. Relative to the germline gene, one junction end is altered; a read error may explain this. V usage is TRBV27 and J usage is TRBJ2-6; D gene ambiguous. The CDR3 covers 15 residues. Germline V gives CDR1 MNHEY, CDR2 SMNVEV (reference sequence). CDR3 sequence: CASRRISSRANVLTF. The DNA of the CDR3 is TGTGCCAGCAGGAGAATTTCCTCTCGGGCCAACGTCCTGACTTTC. Full variable domain (missing parts from reference TRBV27 and TRBJ2-6): EAQVTQNPRYLITVTGKKLTVTCSQNMNHEYMSWYRQDPGLGLRQIYYSMNVEVTDKGDVPEGYKVSRKEKRNFPLILESPSPNQTSLYFCASRRISSRANVLTFGAGSRLTVL.

This clone was detected only a few times. This rearrangement joins TRBV7-8 to TRBJ1-5; 8 bases are shared with TRBD1. The CDR3 runs to 17 residues. V dropped 5 bases and J dropped 5; count of bases not matched to a gene: 14. Per germline, CDR1 SGHVS and CDR2 FQNEAQ. The CDR3 sequence: CASSPGTGIDVDQPQHF. The DNA of the CDR3 is TGTGCCAGCAGCCCAGGGACAGGTATTGATGTCGATCAGCCCCAGCATTTT. The variable domain in full, completed from reference TRBV7-8 and TRBJ1-5, reads GAGVSQSPRYKVAKRGQDVALRCDPISGHVSLFWYQQALGQGPEFLTYFQNEAQLDKSGLPSDRFFAERPEGSVSTLKIQRTQQEDSAVYLCASSPGTGIDVDQPQHFGDGTRLSIL.

The genes are TRBV4-2 and TRBJ2-7; maybe TRBD2 (6 bases). Trimming left V 0 bases short and J 2 bases short, with 11 bases between. The CDR3 consists of 15 residues. The germline gives CDR1 LGHNA, CDR2 YNFKEQ. The CDR3 spells CASSQDAGPTYEQYF. CDR3 in DNA: TGTGCCAGCAGCCAAGATGCGGGACCAACCTACGAGCAGTACTTC.

J is TRBJ1-1 and V is TRBV2, with unresolved D. In germline, CDR1 is SNHLY, CDR2 FYNNEI. V lost 5 bases and J 11 bases, leaving 12 bases between the germline ends. CDR3 size: 11 residues. CDR3 amino acids: CASSPQDGAFF. The CDR3 nucleotides are TGTGCCAGCAGTCCCCAAGACGGGGCTTTCTTT.

This clone has only a few counts. This sequence joins TRBV9 and TRBJ2-3; D is unclear. The CDR3 contains 13 residues. Trimming cost V 3 bases and J 8 bases, with 13 bases left between them. Germline V gene lookup returns CDR1 SGDLS and CDR2 YYNGEE. The CDR3 DNA follows: TGTGCCAGCAGCGCCCCAAGCGCAAGTACGCAGTATTTT. Amino acids: CASSAPSASTQYF. The complete variable domain, with remaining parts taken from reference TRBV9 and TRBJ2-3, reads DSGVTQTPKHLITATGQRVTLRCSPRSGDLSVYWYQQSLDQGLQFLIQYYNGEERAKGNILERFSAQQFPDLHSELNLSSLELGDSALYFCASSAPSASTQYFGPGTRLTVL.

V and J are TRBV28 and TRBJ1-2; D is unclear. Germline values: CDR1 MDHEN, CDR2 SYDVKM. V was clipped by 5 bases and J by 4 bases, with 17 bases between them. This CDR3 has 15 amino acids. This CDR3 reads CASSRDRGYSYGYTF. For the CDR3, the DNA is TGTGCCAGCAGTAGAGACCGAGGGTACAGCTATGGCTACACCTTC.

This clone was recorded a few times. The chain carries TRBV9 and TRBJ1-3; a weak D match, TRBD1 (6 bases). The germline gives CDR1 SGDLS, CDR2 YYNGEE. Trimming took off 3 bases at V and 0 bases at J, with 16 bases between the two ends. The CDR3 spans 17 residues. CDR3 region: CASSAGTRGFSGNTIYF. DNA for the CDR3: TGTGCCAGCAGCGCGGGGACCAGGGGATTCTCTGGAAACACCATATATTTT. Complete variable domain (other parts from reference TRBV9 and TRBJ1-3): DSGVTQTPKHLITATGQRVTLRCSPRSGDLSVYWYQQSLDQGLQFLIQYYNGEERAKGNILERFSAQQFPDLHSELNLSSLELGDSALYFCASSAGTRGFSGNTIYFGEGSWLTVV.

A few counts support this clone. The V call is TRBV28, the J call TRBJ2-7; 11 nucleotides line up with TRBD2. This CDR3 contains 12 residues. CDR1 is MDHEN and CDR2 is SYDVKM in the germline V gene. CDR3 coding DNA: TGTGTTACCGGGACTAGCGGATACGAGCAGTACTTC. Translated, it gives CVTGTSGYEQYF.

This clone has just a few counts. The V gene is TRBV9, the J gene TRBJ1-2, with D possibly being TRBD1 (5 bases). Trimming shortened V by 4 bases and J by 4 bases, and 11 bases separated the two germline ends. This CDR3 is built from 13 residues. CDR1 is SGDLS, CDR2 YYNGEE, per germline. The CDR3 protein is CASSYQGGYGYTF. Here the CDR3 DNA reads TGTGCCAGCAGCTATCAGGGAGGCTATGGCTACACCTTC.

This clone was seen many times. The rearrangement joins TRBV29-1 to TRBJ2-5; D is undetermined. The length of the CDR3 is 11 residues. Germline assignment: CDR1 SQVTM and CDR2 ANQGSEA. Between the trimmed V and J ends, which lost 5 bases and 4 bases, there was a span of 8 bases. The CDR3 nucleotides are TGCAGCGTTTTAACCGGAGAGACCCAGTACTTC. Its protein product is CSVLTGETQYF.

This clone was seen a handful of times. The rearrangement joins TRBV29-1 to TRBJ2-7; 8 bases line up with TRBD1. V was clipped by 6 bases and J by 2 bases; unmatched bases: 9. CDR3 length equals 14 residues. Germline loops: CDR1 SQVTM, CDR2 ANQGSEA. The CDR3 DNA reads as TGCAGCGTGAAACCGGGACAGGCTCCCTACGAGCAGTACTTC. This sequence encodes CSVKPGQAPYEQYF.

The chain combines TRBV30 with TRBJ1-1; 8 bases are a match to TRBD1. V lost 4 bases, J lost 1 base, and 8 bases stayed unmatched. The CDR3 is 15 amino acids. From germline, CDR1 is GTSNPN and CDR2 SVGIG (reference sequence). CDR3 coding DNA: TGTGCCTGGATCCCTAATGGACAGGGGAACACTGAAGCTTTCTTT. This codes for CAWIPNGQGNTEAFF.

Note on this clone: Additional DNA sequences in this sample encode the identical CDR3. The V call is TRBV7-9, the J call TRBJ2-5; the D gene is possibly TRBD2 (6 bases). CDR1 is SEHNR, CDR2 FQNEAQ, per germline (reference sequence). V lost 5 bases and J 4 bases, leaving 11 bases between the germline ends. The CDR3 loop spans 13 amino acids. The CDR3 loop is CASSGGLGETQYF. CDR3 coding DNA: TGTGCCAGCAGCGGGGGGTTAGGAGAGACCCAGTACTTC. Drawing the rest from reference TRBV7-9 and TRBJ2-5, the complete variable domain is DTGVSQNPRHKITKRGQNVTFRCDPISEHNRLYWYRQTLGQGPEFLTYFQNEAQLEKSRLLSDRFSAERPKGSFSTLEIQRTEQGDSAMYLCASSGGLGETQYFGPGTRLLVL.

This clone showed up just a few times. The genes are TRBV18 and TRBJ1-5, with D perhaps TRBD1 (5 bases). The V gene lost 5 bases and the J gene lost 7 bases, with 15 bases spanning the gap. The CDR3 is 14 amino acids. Germline values: CDR1 KGHSH, CDR2 LQKENI. The DNA of the CDR3 is TGTGCCAGCTCAGCCGACGACCAGGGACAGCCCCAGCATTTT. Translation: CASSADDQGQPQHF.

This clone was counted between two and nine times. The chain joins TRBV18 to TRBJ2-6; D is uncertain. V lost 6 bases, J lost 0 bases, and 9 bases lay in between. This CDR3 is built from 15 residues. From germline, CDR1 is KGHSH and CDR2 LQKENI. Here the CDR3 DNA reads TGTGCCAGCTCTCGTGGGCTCTCTGGGGCCAACGTCCTGACTTTC. Amino acids: CASSRGLSGANVLTF.

This clone was seen a handful of times. Other DNA sequences from this sample encode an identical CDR3 as well. The genes are TRBV30 and TRBJ1-2; D gene uncertain. Deletions cut 6 bases from V and 3 bases from J, with 5 bases between. The germline CDR1 and CDR2 sequences are GTSNPN and SVGIG (reference sequence). The CDR3 has 10 amino acids. The CDR3 loop is CACGDYGYTF. The CDR3 coding sequence is TGTGCCTGCGGGGACTATGGCTACACCTTC.

This clone was seen a few times. The J gene is TRBJ2-5, the V gene TRBV12-5; 12 nucleotides align to TRBD2. This CDR3 has 16 residues. In germline, CDR1 is LGHNT, CDR2 FRNRAP. The junction had 1 base not matched to a gene; V was cut back by 0 bases and J by 2 bases. The DNA of the CDR3 is TGTGCTAGTGGTTTGGTAACTAGCGGGAGGCAAGAGACCCAGTACTTC. As protein: CASGLVTSGRQETQYF. Together with reference TRBV12-5 and TRBJ2-5, the CDR3 gives the full variable domain: DARVTQTPRHKVTEMGQEVTMRCQPILGHNTVFWYRQTMMQGLELLAYFRNRAPLDDSGMPKDRFSAEMPDATLATLKIQPSEPRDSAVYFCASGLVTSGRQETQYFGPGTRLLVL.

The chain combines TRBV5-5 with TRBJ2-1, with D unclear. The ends were cut back, 4 bases at V and 0 bases at J, with 11 bases in the middle. Germline V gene data show CDR1 as SGHKS and CDR2 as YYEKEE (reference sequence). The CDR3 is made up of 15 amino acids. CDR3 region: CASSPSIISYNEQFF. For the CDR3, the DNA is TGTGCCAGCAGCCCATCTATCATCTCCTACAATGAGCAGTTCTTC.

The chain links TRBV5-6 to TRBJ1-1, with D unresolved. The germline V gene encodes CDR1 SGHDT and CDR2 YYEEEE. Trimming took 4 bases from V and 5 from J, leaving 12 bases between them. This CDR3 has 13 amino acids. CDR3: CASSARSGTEAFF. CDR3 in DNA: TGTGCCAGCAGCGCACGGTCCGGGACTGAAGCTTTCTTT.

This clone was seen only a few times. The rearrangement links TRBV5-1 to TRBJ2-1; TRBD2 matches at 8 bases. V trimming: 3 bases; J trimming: 2 bases; junction bases outside the gene matches: 4. The germline CDR1 and CDR2 sequences are SGHRS and YFSETQ. This CDR3 is 15 amino acids long. CDR3: CASSYTGGAYNEQFF. The CDR3 DNA reads as TGCGCCAGCAGCTATACGGGAGGGGCCTACAATGAGCAGTTCTTC.

The rearrangement joins TRBV7-2 to TRBJ2-5, with D unclear. CDR3 length: 11 amino acids. Germline CDR1 is SGHTA and CDR2 is FQGNSA. V was pared by 6 bases and J by 2 bases, with 4 bases between. CDR3 in amino acids: CASRQQETQYF. Here the CDR3 DNA reads TGTGCCAGCAGACAACAAGAGACCCAGTACTTC. Using reference TRBV7-2 and TRBJ2-5 for the parts outside the CDR3, the full variable domain is GAGVSQSPSNKVTEKGKDVELRCDPISGHTALYWYRQSLGQGLEFLIYFQGNSAPDKSGLPSDRFSAERTGGSVSTLTIQRTQQEDSAVYLCASRQQETQYFGPGTRLLVL.

The sample holds a few counts of this clone. The chain carries TRBV28 and TRBJ1-2; D possibly corresponds to TRBD1 (5 bases). There are 14 residues in the CDR3. Per the germline V gene, CDR1 is MDHEN and CDR2 is SYDVKM. Deletions cut 5 bases from V and 8 bases from J, with 18 bases between. DNA of the CDR3: TGTGCCAGCAGTGCCCCCCAAGGGGCGCGGGGCTACACCTTC. Amino acid sequence: CASSAPQGARGYTF.

The V call is TRBV2, the J call TRBJ2-7; D perhaps matches TRBD1 (6 bases). The CDR3 is 12 amino acids. V lost 9 bases to trimming and J lost 2 bases, with 11 bases between them. CDR1 and CDR2 (germline): SNHLY, FYNNEI. CDR3 in DNA: TGTGCCAGTAGACAGGAAACCTACGAGCAGTACTTC. Its protein product is CASRQETYEQYF.

The chain carries TRBV18 and TRBJ2-3; 8 bases align to TRBD1. The CDR3 consists of 14 residues. Germline CDR1 reads KGHSH; CDR2 reads LQKENI. The V and J ends lost 3 bases and 4 bases, in that order; junction bases with no gene match: 3. The CDR3 here is CASSPDRDSDTQYF. Here the CDR3 DNA reads TGTGCCAGCTCACCGGACAGGGACTCAGATACGCAGTATTTT.

The chain couples TRBV25-1 to TRBJ1-2; D may be TRBD1 (5 bases). The CDR3 runs to 14 residues. Trimming cost V 4 bases and J 0 bases, with 9 bases left between them. Germline CDR1 is MGHDK and CDR2 is SYGVNS. The CDR3 region is CASSVAGTNYGYTF. CDR3 DNA: TGTGCCAGCAGTGTGGCAGGGACTAACTATGGCTACACCTTC.

This chain joins TRBV7-2 and TRBJ1-4; possible D gene TRBD1, 6 bases. This CDR3 spans 15 amino acids. Germline values: CDR1 SGHTA, CDR2 FQGNSA. V lost 5 bases to trimming and J lost 7 bases, with 17 bases between them. For the CDR3, the DNA is TGTGCCAGCAGCCTCGACGGGGGAGGGGGTGAAAAACTGTTTTTT. Translating gives CASSLDGGGGEKLFF.

The chain combines TRBV29-1 with TRBJ2-2, with D possibly matching TRBD2 (5 bases). Germline V gene data show CDR1 as SQVTM and CDR2 as ANQGSEA. The CDR3 runs to 15 residues. V lost 8 bases and J lost 3, with 19 bases in between. CDR3 sequence reads: CSLPRARRHTGELFF. The CDR3 nucleotides are TGCAGCCTCCCGAGGGCTAGAAGACACACCGGGGAGCTGTTTTTT.

V is TRBV6-4 and J is TRBJ1-2, with a possible D match to TRBD1 (5 bases). V lost 3 bases to trimming and J lost 7 bases, with 12 bases between them. This CDR3 region has 13 residues. Germline V gene data show CDR1 as MRHNA and CDR2 as SNTAGT. CDR3 DNA: TGTGCCAGCAGTGAACAGGCCGGGGGTGGCTACACCTTC. Protein: CASSEQAGGGYTF.